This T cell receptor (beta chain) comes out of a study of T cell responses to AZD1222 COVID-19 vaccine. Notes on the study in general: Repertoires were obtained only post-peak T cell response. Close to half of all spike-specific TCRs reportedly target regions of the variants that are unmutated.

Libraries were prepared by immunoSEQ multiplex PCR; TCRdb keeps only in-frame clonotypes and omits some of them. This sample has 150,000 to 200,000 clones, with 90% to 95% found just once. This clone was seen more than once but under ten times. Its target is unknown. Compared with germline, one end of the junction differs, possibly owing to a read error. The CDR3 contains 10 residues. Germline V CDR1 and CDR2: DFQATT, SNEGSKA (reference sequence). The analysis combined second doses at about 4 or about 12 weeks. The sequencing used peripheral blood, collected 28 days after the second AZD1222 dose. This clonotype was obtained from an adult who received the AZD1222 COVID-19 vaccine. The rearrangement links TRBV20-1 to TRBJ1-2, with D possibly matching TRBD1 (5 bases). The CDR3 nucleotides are TGCAGTGCTATTCTACAGGACCCTCCCTTC. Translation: CSAILQDPPF.